Sequencing of this TCR beta chain was carried out in a study of blood T cell repertoires in COVID-19. At the level of the study: Whether acute or convalescent, the COVID-19 samples came from the United States, Italy and Spain. T cells, B-cell-depleted T cells, or PBMCs supplied cDNA or gDNA.

Seattle participants joined during active infection and were tracked over time. Per the original methods: Scientists estimated how many nucleated cells there were by amplifying reference gene primers. The data were produced by immunoSEQ multiplex PCR, yet TCRdb's version contains in-frame clones alone and is incomplete. The D gene and trimming were derived from the DNA, and the V and J assignments and clone size from that table. Among about 140,000 clones listed, 88% were seen once. Sequencing used peripheral blood. The receptor comes from a human donor with COVID-19, enrolled during active disease. The donor label of this sample is uncertain.

The CDR3 DNA follows: TGTGCCAGCAACCCGGGACTAGCGGGGGGTTATGAGCAGTACTTC. It is translated as CASNPGLAGGYEQYF. V usage is TRBV6-5 and J usage is TRBJ2-7, with 15 bases identical to TRBD2. CDR1 and CDR2 (germline): MNHEY, SVGAGI. The CDR3 runs 15 residues. V was pared by 7 bases and J by 7 bases, with 8 bases of the junction left unmatched.